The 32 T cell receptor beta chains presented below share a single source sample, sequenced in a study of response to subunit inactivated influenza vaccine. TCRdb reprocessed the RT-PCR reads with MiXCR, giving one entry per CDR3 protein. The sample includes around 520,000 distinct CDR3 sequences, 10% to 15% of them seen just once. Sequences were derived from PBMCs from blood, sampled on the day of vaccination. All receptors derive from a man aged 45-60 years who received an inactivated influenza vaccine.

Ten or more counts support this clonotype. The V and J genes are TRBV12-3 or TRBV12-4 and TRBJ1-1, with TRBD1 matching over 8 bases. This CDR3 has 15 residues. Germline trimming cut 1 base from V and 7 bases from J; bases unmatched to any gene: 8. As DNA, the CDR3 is TGTGCCAGCAGTTTAGGCCGGGACAGGATGCGTGAAGCTTTCTTT. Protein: CASSLGRDRMREAFF.

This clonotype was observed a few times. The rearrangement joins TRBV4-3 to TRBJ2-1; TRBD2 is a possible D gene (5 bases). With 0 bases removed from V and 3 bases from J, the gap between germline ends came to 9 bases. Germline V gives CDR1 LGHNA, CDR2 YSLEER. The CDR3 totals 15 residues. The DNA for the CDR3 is TGCGCCAGCAGCCAAGACCGGGAACTCTACAATGAGCAGTTCTTC. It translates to CASSQDRELYNEQFF.

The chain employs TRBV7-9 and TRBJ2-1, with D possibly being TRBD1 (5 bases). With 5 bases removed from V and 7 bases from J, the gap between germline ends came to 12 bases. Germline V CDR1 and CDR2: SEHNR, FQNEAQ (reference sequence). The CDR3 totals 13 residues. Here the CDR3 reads CASSQMQGNEQFF. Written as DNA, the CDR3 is TGTGCCAGCAGCCAAATGCAGGGAAATGAGCAGTTCTTC.

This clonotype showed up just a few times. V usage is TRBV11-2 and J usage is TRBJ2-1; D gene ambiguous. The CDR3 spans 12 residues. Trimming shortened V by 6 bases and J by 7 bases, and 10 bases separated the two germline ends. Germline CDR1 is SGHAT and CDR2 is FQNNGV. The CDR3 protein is CASRTTLNEQFF. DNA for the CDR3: TGTGCCAGCAGAACCACGTTAAATGAGCAGTTCTTC.

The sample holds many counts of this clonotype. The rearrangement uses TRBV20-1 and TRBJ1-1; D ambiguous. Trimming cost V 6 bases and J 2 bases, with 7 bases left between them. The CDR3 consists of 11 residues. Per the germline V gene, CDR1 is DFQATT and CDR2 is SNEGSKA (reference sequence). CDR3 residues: CSAGSNTEAFF. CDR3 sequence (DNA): TGCAGTGCCGGTTCCAACACTGAAGCTTTCTTT.

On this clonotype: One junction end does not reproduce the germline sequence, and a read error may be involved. The CDR3 loop is CCARSLAGVYNEQFF. The CDR3 coding sequence is TGCTGTGCTAGATCCCTAGCGGGAGTCTACAATGAGCAGTTCTTC. This sequence joins TRBV20-1 and TRBJ2-1; 10 bases line up with TRBD2. CDR1 and CDR2 (germline): DFQATT, SNEGSKA (reference sequence). CDR3 size: 15 residues.

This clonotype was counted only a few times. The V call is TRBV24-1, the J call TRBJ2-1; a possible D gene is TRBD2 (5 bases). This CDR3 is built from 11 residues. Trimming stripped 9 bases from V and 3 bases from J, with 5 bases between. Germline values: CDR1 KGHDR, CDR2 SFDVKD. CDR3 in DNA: TGTGCCACCGCGGGCTACAATGAGCAGTTCTTC. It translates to CATAGYNEQFF.

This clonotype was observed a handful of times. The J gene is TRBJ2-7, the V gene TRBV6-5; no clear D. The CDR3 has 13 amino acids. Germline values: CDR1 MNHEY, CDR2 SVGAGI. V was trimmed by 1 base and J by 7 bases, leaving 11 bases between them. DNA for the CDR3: TGTGCCAGCAGTTACTTGTTAGGGCAAGAGCAGTACTTC. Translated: CASSYLLGQEQYF.

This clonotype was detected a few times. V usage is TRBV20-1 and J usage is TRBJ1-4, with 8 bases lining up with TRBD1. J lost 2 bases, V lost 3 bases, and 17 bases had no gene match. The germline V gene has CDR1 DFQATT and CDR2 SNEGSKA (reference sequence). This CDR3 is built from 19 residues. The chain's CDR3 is CSASILSDREGGTNEKLFF. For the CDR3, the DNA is TGCAGTGCTAGTATTCTCTCGGACAGGGAAGGAGGGACTAATGAAAAACTGTTTTTT.

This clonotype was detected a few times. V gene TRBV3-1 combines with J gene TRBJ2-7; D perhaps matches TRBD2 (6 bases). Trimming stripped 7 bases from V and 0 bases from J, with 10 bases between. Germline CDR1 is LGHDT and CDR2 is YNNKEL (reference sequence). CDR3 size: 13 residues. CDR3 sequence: CASKGTASYEQYF. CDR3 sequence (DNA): TGTGCCAGCAAGGGGACTGCCTCCTACGAGCAGTACTTC.

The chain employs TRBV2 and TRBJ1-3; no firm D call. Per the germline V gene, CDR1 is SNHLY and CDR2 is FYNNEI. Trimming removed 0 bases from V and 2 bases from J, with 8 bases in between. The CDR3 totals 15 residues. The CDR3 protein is CASSEARGAGNTIYF. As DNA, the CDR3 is TGTGCCAGCAGTGAAGCGCGGGGAGCTGGAAACACCATATATTTT.

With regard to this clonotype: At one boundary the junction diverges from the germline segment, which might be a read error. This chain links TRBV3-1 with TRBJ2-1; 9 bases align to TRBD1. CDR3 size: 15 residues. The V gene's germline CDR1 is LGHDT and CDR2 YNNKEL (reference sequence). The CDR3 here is CASSQTGQGYKEQFF. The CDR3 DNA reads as TGTGCCAGCAGCCAAACGGGACAGGGATACAAGGAGCAGTTCTTC.

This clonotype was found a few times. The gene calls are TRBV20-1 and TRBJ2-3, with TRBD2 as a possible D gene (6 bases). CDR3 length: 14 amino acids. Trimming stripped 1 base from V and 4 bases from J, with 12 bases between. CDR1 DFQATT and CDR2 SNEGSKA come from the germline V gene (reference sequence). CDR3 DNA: TGCAGTGCTAGAGTGCGGGGATTGGCAGATACGCAGTATTTT. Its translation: CSARVRGLADTQYF.

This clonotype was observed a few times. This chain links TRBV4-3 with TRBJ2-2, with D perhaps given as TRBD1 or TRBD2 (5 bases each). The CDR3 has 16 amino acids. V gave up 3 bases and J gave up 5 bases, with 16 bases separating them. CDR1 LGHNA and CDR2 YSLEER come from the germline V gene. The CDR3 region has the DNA TGCGCCAGCAGCCAGGGACGGTCACTAGTAACCGGGGAGCTGTTTTTT. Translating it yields CASSQGRSLVTGELFF.

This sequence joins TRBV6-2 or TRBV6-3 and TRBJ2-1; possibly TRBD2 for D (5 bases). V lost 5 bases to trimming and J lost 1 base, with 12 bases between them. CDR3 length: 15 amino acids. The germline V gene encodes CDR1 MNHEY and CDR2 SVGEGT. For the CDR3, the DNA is TGTGCCAGCAGTAACTTCCGGGATTCCTACAATGAGCAGTTCTTC. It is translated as CASSNFRDSYNEQFF.

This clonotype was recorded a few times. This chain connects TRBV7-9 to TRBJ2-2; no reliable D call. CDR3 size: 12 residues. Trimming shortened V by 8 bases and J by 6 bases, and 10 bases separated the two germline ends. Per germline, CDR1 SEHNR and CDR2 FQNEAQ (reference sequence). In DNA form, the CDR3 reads TGTGCCAGCGACGGGCTTGCCGGGGAGCTGTTTTTT. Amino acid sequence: CASDGLAGELFF.

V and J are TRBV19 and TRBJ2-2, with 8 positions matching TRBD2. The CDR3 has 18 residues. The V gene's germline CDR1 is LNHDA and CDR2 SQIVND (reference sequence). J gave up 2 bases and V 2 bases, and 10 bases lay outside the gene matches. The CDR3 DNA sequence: TGTGCCAGTAGTATAACTCGCGGGGGGCCATTAAACACCGGGGAGCTGTTTTTT. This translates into CASSITRGGPLNTGELFF.

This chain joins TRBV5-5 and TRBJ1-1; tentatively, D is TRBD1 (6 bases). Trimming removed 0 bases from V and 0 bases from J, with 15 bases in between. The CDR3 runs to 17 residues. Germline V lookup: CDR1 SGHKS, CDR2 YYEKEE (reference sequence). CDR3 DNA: TGTGCCAGCAGCTTGGCCCCAGGGGTGTTCATGAACACTGAAGCTTTCTTT. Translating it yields CASSLAPGVFMNTEAFF.

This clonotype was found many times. CDR3 nucleotide sequence: TGTGCCAGCAGCTTAGGGGGACGAGGGGTCTATGGCTACACCTTC. Its translation is CASSLGGRGVYGYTF. The chain joins TRBV7-8 to TRBJ1-2; TRBD1 might be the D (5 bases). The CDR3 covers 15 residues. Trimming left V 1 base short and J 4 bases short, with 13 bases between. Germline loops: CDR1 SGHVS, CDR2 FQNEAQ.

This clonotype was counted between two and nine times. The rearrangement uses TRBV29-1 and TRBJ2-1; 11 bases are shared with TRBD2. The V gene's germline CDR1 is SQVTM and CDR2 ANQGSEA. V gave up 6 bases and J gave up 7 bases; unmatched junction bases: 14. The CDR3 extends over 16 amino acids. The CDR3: CSVAGTSGLLGNEQFF. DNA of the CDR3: TGCAGCGTCGCCGGGACTAGCGGACTTCTAGGGAATGAGCAGTTCTTC.

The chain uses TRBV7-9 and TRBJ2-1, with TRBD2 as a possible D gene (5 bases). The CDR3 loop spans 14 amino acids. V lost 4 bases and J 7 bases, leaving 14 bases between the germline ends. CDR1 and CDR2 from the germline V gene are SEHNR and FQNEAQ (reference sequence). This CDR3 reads CASSSERKRNEQFF. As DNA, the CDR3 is TGTGCCAGCAGCTCCGAAAGAAAGCGGAATGAGCAGTTCTTC.

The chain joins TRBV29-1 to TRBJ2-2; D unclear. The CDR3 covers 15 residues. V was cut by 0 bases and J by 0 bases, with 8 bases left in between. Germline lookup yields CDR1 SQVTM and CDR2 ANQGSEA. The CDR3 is CSVEDYTANTGELFF. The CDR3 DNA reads TGCAGCGTTGAAGATTACACGGCGAACACCGGGGAGCTGTTTTTT.

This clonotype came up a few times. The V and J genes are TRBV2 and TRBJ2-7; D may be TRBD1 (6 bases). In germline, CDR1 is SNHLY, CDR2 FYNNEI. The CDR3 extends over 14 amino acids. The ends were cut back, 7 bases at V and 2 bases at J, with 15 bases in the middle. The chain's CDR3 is CASKGRGTTYEQYF. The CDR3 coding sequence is TGTGCCAGCAAGGGCAGGGGCACTACCTACGAGCAGTACTTC.

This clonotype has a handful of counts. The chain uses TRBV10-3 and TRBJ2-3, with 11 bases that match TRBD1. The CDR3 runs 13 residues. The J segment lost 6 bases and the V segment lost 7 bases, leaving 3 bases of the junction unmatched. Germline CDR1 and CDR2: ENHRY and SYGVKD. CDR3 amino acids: CAITGQGADTQYF. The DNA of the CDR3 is TGTGCCATCACTGGACAGGGGGCGGATACGCAGTATTTT.

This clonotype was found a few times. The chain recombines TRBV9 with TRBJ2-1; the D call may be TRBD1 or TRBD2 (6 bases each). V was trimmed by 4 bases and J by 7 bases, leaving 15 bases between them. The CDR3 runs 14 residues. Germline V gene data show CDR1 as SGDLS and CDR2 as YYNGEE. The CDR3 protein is CASSLGQSGNEQFF. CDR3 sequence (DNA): TGTGCCAGCAGCCTCGGACAGAGCGGGAATGAGCAGTTCTTC.

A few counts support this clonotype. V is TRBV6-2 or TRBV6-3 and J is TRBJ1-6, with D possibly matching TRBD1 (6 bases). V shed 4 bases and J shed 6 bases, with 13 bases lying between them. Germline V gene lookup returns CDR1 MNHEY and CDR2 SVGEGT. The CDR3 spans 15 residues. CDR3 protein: CASSSRGRFNSPLHF. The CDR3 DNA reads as TGTGCCAGCAGTTCCAGGGGAAGGTTTAATTCACCCCTCCACTTT.

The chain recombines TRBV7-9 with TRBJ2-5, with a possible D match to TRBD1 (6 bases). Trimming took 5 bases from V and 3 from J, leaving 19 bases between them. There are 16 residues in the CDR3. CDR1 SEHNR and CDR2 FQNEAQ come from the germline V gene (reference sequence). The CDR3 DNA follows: TGTGCCAGCAGCCCACGCACCAGGGGATCGGAAGAGACCCAGTACTTC. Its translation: CASSPRTRGSEETQYF.

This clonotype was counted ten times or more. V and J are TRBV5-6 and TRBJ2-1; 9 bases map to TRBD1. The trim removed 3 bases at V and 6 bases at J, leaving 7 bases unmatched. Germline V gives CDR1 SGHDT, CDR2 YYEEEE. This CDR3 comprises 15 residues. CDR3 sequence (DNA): TGTGCCAGCAGCTCCTACGGACAGGGGTTCAATGAGCAGTTCTTC. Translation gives CASSSYGQGFNEQFF.

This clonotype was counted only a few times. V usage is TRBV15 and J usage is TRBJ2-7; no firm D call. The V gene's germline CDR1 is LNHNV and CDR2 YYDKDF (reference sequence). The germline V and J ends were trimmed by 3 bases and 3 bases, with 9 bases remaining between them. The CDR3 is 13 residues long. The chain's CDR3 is CATSRGVGYEQYF. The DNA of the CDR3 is TGTGCCACCAGCAGGGGTGTTGGCTACGAGCAGTACTTC.

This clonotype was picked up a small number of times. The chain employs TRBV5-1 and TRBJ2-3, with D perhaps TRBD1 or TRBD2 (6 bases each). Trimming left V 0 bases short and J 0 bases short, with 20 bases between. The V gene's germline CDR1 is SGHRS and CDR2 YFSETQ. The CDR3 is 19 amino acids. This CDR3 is CASSLVRGGQFLSTDTQYF. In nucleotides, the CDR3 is TGCGCCAGCAGCTTGGTCCGTGGGGGGCAATTCCTTAGCACAGATACGCAGTATTTT.

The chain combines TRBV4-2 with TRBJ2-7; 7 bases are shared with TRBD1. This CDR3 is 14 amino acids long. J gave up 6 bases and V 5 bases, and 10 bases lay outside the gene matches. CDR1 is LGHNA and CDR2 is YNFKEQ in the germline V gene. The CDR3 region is CASSSRTGTFEQYF. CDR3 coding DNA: TGTGCCAGCAGCTCCCGGACAGGAACGTTCGAGCAGTACTTC.

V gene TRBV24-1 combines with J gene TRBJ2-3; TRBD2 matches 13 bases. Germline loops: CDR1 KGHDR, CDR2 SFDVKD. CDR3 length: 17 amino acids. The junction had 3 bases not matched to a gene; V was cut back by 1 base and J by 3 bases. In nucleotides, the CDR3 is TGTGCCACCAGTGATTTCCAACTAGCGGGGGGGACAGATACGCAGTATTTT. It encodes CATSDFQLAGGTDTQYF.